Described below is a single TCR beta chain sequence and its context. Original processing methods: From reference gene primer amplification, estimates of nucleated cell counts were derived. Only in-frame clones appear in the TCRdb table, and some are missing; sequencing was by immunoSEQ multiplex PCR. V and J calls and clone size are those listed in that table; D and trimming were worked out from the DNA. The table lists 90,000 to 110,000 clones, about 85% of them singletons. The CDR3 contains 17 residues. The trim removed 0 bases at V and 5 bases at J, leaving 7 bases unmatched. Germline CDR1 reads SGHDN; CDR2 reads FVKESK. The sample is drawn from a study of blood T cell repertoires in COVID-19. For the study at large: The study drew acute and convalescent COVID-19 samples from the United States, Italy and Spain. From T cells, B-cell-depleted T cells, or PBMCs came the material, which was cDNA or gDNA.

The chain recombines TRBV14 with TRBJ2-1, with 10 bases lining up with TRBD2. The material sequenced was peripheral blood. This TCR came from a man aged 45-65 years with acute or convalescent COVID-19. CDR3 protein: CASSQDRGSGRNNEQFF. The CDR3 coding sequence is TGTGCCAGCAGCCAAGATCGGGGTAGCGGGAGGAACAATGAGCAGTTCTTC.